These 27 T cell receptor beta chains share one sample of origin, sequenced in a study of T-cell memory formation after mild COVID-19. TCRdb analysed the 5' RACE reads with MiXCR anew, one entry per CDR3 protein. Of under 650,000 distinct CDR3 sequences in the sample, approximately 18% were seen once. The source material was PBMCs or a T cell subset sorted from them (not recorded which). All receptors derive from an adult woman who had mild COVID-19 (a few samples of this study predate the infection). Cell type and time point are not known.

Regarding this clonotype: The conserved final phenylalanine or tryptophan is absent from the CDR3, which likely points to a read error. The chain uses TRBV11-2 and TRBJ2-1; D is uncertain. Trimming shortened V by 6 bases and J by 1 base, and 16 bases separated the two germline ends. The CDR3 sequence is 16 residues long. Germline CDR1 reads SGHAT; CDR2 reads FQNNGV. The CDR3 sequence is CASSPPGVISYNEQFL. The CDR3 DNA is TGTGCCAGCAGTCCTCCGGGCGTCATTTCCTACAATGAGCAGTTCTTA.

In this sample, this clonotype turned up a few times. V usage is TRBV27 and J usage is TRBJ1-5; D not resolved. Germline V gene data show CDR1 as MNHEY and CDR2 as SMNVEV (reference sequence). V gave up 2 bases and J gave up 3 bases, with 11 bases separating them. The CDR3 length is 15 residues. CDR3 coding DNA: TGTGCCAGCAGTTTAGAGCCAGGCTTCAATCAGCCCCAGCATTTT. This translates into CASSLEPGFNQPQHF.

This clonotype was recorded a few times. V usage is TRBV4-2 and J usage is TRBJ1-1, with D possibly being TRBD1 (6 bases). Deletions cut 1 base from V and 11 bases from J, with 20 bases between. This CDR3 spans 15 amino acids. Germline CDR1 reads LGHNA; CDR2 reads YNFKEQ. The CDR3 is CASSQADGTSSMAFF. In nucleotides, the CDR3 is TGTGCCAGCAGCCAAGCTGACGGGACATCGAGTATGGCTTTCTTT.

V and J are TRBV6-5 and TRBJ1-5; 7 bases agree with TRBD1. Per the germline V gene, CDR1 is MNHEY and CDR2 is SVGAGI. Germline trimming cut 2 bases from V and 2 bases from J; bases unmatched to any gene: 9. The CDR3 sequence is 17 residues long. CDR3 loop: CASSYPKITGGNQPQHF. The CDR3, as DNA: TGTGCCAGCAGTTACCCGAAGATCACAGGGGGCAATCAGCCCCAGCATTTT.

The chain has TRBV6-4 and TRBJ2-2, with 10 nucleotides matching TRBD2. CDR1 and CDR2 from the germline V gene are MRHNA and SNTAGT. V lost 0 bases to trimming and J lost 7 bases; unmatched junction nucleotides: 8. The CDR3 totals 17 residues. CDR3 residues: CASSDSSSSGRVGELFF. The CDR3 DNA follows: TGTGCCAGCAGTGACTCGAGTTCGAGCGGGAGGGTCGGGGAGCTGTTTTTT.

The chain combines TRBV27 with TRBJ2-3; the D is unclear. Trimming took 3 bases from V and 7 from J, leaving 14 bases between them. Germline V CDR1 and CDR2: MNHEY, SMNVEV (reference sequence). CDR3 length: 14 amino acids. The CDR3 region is CASSFGRMTHTQYF. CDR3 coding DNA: TGTGCCAGCAGTTTTGGACGGATGACGCATACGCAGTATTTT.

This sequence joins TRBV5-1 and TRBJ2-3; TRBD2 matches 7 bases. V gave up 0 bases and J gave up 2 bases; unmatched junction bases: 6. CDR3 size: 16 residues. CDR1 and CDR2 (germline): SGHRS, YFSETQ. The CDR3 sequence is CASSLDARGVTDTQYF. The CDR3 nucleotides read TGCGCCAGCAGCTTGGACGCCCGGGGGGTCACAGATACGCAGTATTTT.

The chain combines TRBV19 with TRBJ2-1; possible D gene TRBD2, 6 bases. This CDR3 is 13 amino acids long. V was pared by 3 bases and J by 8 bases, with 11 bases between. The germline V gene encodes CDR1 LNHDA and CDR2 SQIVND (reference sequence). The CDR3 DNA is TGTGCCAGTAGTATCCGGGGAGGTGATGAGCAGTTCTTC. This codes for CASSIRGGDEQFF.

CDR3 bases: TGTGCCAGCAGCAGGACAGGCAACTATGGCTACACCTTC. Its protein is CASSRTGNYGYTF. V gene TRBV7-9 combines with J gene TRBJ1-2; 7 nucleotides line up with TRBD1. The CDR3 runs 13 residues. The V gene end was trimmed by 5 bases and the J gene end by 2 bases; junction bases not matched to a gene: 2. Looked up from germline, CDR1 is SEHNR and CDR2 is FQNEAQ (reference sequence).

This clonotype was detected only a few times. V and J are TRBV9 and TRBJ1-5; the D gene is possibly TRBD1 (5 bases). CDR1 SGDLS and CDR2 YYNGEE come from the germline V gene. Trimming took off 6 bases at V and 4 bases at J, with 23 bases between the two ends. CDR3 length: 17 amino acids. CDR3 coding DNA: TGTGCCAGCACCATACCCCCCGGCTCGAGGACAAATCAGCCCCAGCATTTT. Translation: CASTIPPGSRTNQPQHF.

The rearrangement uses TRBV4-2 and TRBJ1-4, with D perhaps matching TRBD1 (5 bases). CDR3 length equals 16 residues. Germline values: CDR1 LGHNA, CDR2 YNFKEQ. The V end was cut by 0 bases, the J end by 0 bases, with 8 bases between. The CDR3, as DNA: TGTGCCAGCAGCCAAGAAGGGACTGCAACTAATGAAAAACTGTTTTTT. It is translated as CASSQEGTATNEKLFF.

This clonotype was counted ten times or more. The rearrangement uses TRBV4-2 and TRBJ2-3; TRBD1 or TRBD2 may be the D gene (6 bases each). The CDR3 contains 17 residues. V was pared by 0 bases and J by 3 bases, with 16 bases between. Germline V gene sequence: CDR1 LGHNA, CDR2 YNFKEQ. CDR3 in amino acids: CASSQDFGGPRTDTQYF. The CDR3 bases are TGTGCCAGCAGCCAAGATTTTGGGGGGCCGAGAACAGATACGCAGTATTTT.

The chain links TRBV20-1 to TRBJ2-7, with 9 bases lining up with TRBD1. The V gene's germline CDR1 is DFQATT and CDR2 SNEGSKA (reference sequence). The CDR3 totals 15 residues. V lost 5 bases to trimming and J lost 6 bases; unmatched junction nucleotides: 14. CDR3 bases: TGCAGTGCTGGAGGCGGGGGACAGGGAGTGATCGAGCAGTACTTC. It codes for CSAGGGGQGVIEQYF.

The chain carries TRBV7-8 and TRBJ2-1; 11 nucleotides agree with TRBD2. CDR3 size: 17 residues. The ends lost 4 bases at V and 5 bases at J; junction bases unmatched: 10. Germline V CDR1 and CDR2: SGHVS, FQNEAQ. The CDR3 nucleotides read TGTGCCAGCAGCTCGAACTTAGCGGGAGGGACCGACAATGAGCAGTTCTTC. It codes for CASSSNLAGGTDNEQFF.

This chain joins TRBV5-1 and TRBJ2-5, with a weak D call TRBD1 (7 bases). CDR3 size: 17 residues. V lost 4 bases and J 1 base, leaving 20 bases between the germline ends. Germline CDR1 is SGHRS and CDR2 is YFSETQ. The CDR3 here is CASSPLGAGQIQETQYF. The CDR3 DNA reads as TGCGCCAGCAGCCCCTTAGGTGCGGGACAGATCCAAGAGACCCAGTACTTC. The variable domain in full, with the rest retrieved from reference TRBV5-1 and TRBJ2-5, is KAGVTQTPRYLIKTRGQQVTLSCSPISGHRSVSWYQQTPGQGLQFLFEYFSETQRNKGNFPGRFSGRQFSNSRSEMNVSTLELGDSALYLCASSPLGAGQIQETQYFGPGTRLLVL.

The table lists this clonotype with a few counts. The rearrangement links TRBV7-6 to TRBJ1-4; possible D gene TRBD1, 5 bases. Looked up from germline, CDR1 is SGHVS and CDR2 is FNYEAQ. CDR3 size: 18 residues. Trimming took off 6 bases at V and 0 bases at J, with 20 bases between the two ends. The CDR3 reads CASSHSRDFQTTNEKLFF. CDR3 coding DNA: TGTGCCAGCAGTCATAGCCGGGACTTTCAGACAACTAATGAAAAACTGTTTTTT.

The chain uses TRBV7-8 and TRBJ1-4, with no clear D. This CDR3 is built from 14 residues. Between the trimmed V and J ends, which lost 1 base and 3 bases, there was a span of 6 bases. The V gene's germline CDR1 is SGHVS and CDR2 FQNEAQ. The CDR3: CASSLEHANEKLFF. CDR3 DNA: TGTGCCAGCAGCTTAGAACACGCTAATGAAAAACTGTTTTTT.

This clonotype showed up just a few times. CDR3 region: CASRRDRGRTGELFF. The DNA of the CDR3 is TGTGCCAGCAGGAGGGACAGGGGGCGCACCGGGGAGCTGTTTTTT. The chain links TRBV6-1 to TRBJ2-2; 12 nucleotides line up with TRBD1. The V gene end was trimmed by 6 bases and the J gene end by 4 bases; junction bases not matched to a gene: 3. Looked up from germline, CDR1 is MNHNS and CDR2 is SASEGT. CDR3 length: 15 amino acids.

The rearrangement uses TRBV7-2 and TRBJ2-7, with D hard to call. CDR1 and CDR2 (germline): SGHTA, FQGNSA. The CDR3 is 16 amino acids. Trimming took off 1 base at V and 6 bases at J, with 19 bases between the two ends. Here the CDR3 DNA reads TGTGCCAGCAGCTTAGAAGTTAGCCTGACTCATGGCGAGCAGTACTTC. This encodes CASSLEVSLTHGEQYF.

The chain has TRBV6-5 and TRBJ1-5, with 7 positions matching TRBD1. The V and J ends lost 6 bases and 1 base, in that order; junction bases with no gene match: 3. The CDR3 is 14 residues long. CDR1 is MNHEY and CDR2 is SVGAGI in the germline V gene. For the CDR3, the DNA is TGTGCCAGCAGGGGGACAGCCAGCAATCAGCCCCAGCATTTT. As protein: CASRGTASNQPQHF.

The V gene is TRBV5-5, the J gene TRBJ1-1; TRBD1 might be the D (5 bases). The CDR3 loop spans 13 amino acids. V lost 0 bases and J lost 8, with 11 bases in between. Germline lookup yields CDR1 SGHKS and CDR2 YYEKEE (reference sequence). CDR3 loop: CASSLEGTQEAFF. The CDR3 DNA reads TGTGCCAGCAGCTTGGAGGGGACTCAAGAAGCTTTCTTT.

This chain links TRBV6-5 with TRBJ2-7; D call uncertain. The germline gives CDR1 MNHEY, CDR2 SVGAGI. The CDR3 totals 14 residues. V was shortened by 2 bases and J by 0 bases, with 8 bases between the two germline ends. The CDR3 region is CASSYGRSSYEQYF. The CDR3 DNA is TGTGCCAGCAGTTACGGCCGAAGCTCCTACGAGCAGTACTTC.

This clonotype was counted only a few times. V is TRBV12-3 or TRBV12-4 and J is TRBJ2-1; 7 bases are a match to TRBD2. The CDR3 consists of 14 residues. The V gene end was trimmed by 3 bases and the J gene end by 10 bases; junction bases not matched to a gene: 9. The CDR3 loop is CASSFRPKAGEQFF. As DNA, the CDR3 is TGTGCCAGCAGTTTCCGACCCAAAGCGGGGGAGCAGTTCTTC.

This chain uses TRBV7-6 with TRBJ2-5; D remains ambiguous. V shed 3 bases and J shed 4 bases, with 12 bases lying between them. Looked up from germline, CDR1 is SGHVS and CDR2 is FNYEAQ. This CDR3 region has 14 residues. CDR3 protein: CASSLGKARETQYF. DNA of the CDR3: TGTGCCAGCAGCTTGGGGAAAGCTCGAGAGACCCAGTACTTC.

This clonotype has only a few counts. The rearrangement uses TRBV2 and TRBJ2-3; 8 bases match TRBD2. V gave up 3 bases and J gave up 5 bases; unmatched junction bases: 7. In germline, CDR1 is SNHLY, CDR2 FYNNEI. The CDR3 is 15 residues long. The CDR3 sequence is CASSERRGGLDTQYF. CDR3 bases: TGTGCCAGCAGTGAGCGCCGGGGGGGGCTAGATACGCAGTATTTT.

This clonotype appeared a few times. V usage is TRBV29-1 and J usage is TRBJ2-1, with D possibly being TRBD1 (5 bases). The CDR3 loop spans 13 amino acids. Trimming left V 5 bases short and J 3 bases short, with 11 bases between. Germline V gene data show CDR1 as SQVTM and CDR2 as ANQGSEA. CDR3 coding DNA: TGCAGCGTTCCTAGTACAGGCTACAATGAGCAGTTCTTC. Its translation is CSVPSTGYNEQFF.

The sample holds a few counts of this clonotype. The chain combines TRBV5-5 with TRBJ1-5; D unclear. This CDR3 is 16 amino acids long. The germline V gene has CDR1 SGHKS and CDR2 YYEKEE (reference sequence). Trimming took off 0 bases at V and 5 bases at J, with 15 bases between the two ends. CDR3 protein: CASSLGPGYGDQPQHF. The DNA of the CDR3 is TGTGCCAGCAGCTTGGGTCCGGGGTATGGCGATCAGCCCCAGCATTTT.